This record concerns one TCR beta chain sequence. The antigen is unknown. TCRbeta library preparation incorporated unique molecular identifiers. TCRdb ran MiXCR on the PCR reads and lists one entry per CDR3 protein. The table lists approximately 980,000 distinct CDR3 sequences, around 30% of them singletons, with roughly 27% in the top ten. These data come from a study of T-cell reconstitution after alpha-beta-depleted transplantation in children. Study-level points and caveats: As was reported, about two months after transplant, alpha-beta T cells came from several hundred expanded graft clones.

CDR1 is SGHRS and CDR2 is YFSETQ in the germline V gene. V gave up 0 bases and J gave up 1 base, with 28 bases separating them. This CDR3 comprises 22 residues. The specimen comprised PBMCs, mostly from graft donor cells, sampled 360 days after TCRalphabeta/CD19-depleted stem cell transplant. This chain links TRBV5-1 with TRBJ2-2; D is possibly TRBD1 (5 bases). The sequence was obtained from a boy in the first two years of life who had a stem cell transplant for SCID, so the T cells may come from the graft donor. The CDR3 bases are TGCGCCAGCAGCTTGGTGGGGCCTCGGAAGGGCCTCATGTCTGGGAACACCGGGGAGCTGTTTTTT. Its protein is CASSLVGPRKGLMSGNTGELFF. Looking up the rest from reference TRBV5-1 and TRBJ2-2 gives the full variable domain: KAGVTQTPRYLIKTRGQQVTLSCSPISGHRSVSWYQQTPGQGLQFLFEYFSETQRNKGNFPGRFSGRQFSNSRSEMNVSTLELGDSALYLCASSLVGPRKGLMSGNTGELFFGEGSRLTVL.